The 14 T cell receptor beta chains in this list originate from one sample, sequenced in a study of identical twins. TCRdb re-derived calls from the 5' RACE reads in MiXCR, one entry per CDR3 protein. The table includes some 760,000 distinct CDR3 sequences, about 20% detected once. The sample was also reused in another study, on T cells expressing NK-cell markers.

The sequenced material came from PBMCs. These receptor sequences come from a woman between 18 and 29 years old in good health.

The chain employs TRBV6-2 or TRBV6-3 and TRBJ2-1; D perhaps matches TRBD2 (6 bases). Germline assignment: CDR1 MNHEY and CDR2 SVGEGT. This CDR3 spans 12 amino acids. V was trimmed by 2 bases and J by 16 bases, leaving 15 bases between them. CDR3 amino acids: CASSYPGTSPFF. CDR3 sequence (DNA): TGTGCCAGCAGTTACCCCGGGACTTCTCCCTTCTTC.

This clonotype was recorded a few times. The rearrangement links TRBV3-1 to TRBJ1-1; TRBD1 might be the D (5 bases). Trimming removed 2 bases from V and 0 bases from J, with 7 bases in between. Germline values: CDR1 LGHDT, CDR2 YNNKEL (reference sequence). CDR3 length equals 14 residues. The chain's CDR3 is CASSQKGMNTEAFF. The DNA for the CDR3 is TGTGCCAGCAGCCAAAAGGGGATGAACACTGAAGCTTTCTTT.

J is TRBJ2-6 and V is TRBV4-3; the D gene is possibly TRBD1 (5 bases). The germline V gene encodes CDR1 LGHNA and CDR2 YSLEER. V lost 1 base and J lost 4, with 11 bases in between. The CDR3 contains 16 residues. CDR3 residues: CASSQGWGGGANVLTF. The CDR3 DNA is TGCGCCAGCAGCCAAGGCTGGGGCGGAGGGGCCAACGTCCTGACTTTC.

This sequence joins TRBV5-1 and TRBJ2-1; D remains unclear. This CDR3 is built from 15 residues. Germline values: CDR1 SGHRS, CDR2 YFSETQ. Trimming left V 0 bases short and J 5 bases short, with 12 bases between. CDR3 in DNA: TGCGCCAGCAGCTTGGGGCCAGCTAAAAACAATGAGCAGTTCTTC. This sequence encodes CASSLGPAKNNEQFF.

CDR3 amino acids: CASSSLVVLAGYEQYF. The DNA of the CDR3 is TGTGCCAGCAGCTCTCTTGTAGTACTAGCGGGTTATGAGCAGTACTTC. The chain recombines TRBV7-2 with TRBJ2-7; 9 nucleotides agree with TRBD2. This CDR3 contains 16 residues. The junction had 14 bases not matched to a gene; V was cut back by 4 bases and J by 7 bases. Germline V CDR1 and CDR2: SGHTA, FQGNSA.

This clonotype was picked up many times. This rearrangement joins TRBV6-5 to TRBJ2-1, with D unclear. The germline CDR1 and CDR2 sequences are MNHEY and SVGAGI. The CDR3 sequence is 15 residues long. Trimming removed 4 bases from V and 3 bases from J, with 13 bases in between. This CDR3 reads CASSSRPHGYNEQFF. The CDR3 DNA reads TGTGCCAGCAGTTCACGACCCCACGGCTACAATGAGCAGTTCTTC.

This clonotype has a handful of counts. V gene TRBV12-3 or TRBV12-4 combines with J gene TRBJ1-1, with unresolved D. This CDR3 has 15 residues. Trimming left V 5 bases short and J 1 base short, with 14 bases between. CDR3 sequence: CASSPLSGPNTEAFF. In DNA, the CDR3 is TGTGCCAGCAGTCCACTATCAGGCCCGAACACTGAAGCTTTCTTT.

This sequence joins TRBV4-2 and TRBJ1-4, with D hard to call. The CDR3 has 14 residues. Germline V lookup: CDR1 LGHNA, CDR2 YNFKEQ. The germline V and J ends were trimmed by 0 bases and 4 bases, with 6 bases remaining between them. The CDR3 reads CASSQESGNEKLFF. CDR3 bases: TGTGCCAGCAGCCAAGAGTCCGGTAATGAAAAACTGTTTTTT.

This sequence joins TRBV9 and TRBJ1-2; 7 bases are shared with TRBD1. Germline lookup yields CDR1 SGDLS and CDR2 YYNGEE. The CDR3 is 15 residues long. Trimming took 4 bases from V and 6 from J; bases not matched to a gene: 12. The CDR3 DNA follows: TGTGCCAGCAGCCCCACGAGAGGGGGCGCAGATGGCTACACCTTC. Protein sequence: CASSPTRGGADGYTF.

The rearrangement joins TRBV6-1 to TRBJ2-2, with 8 bases aligning to TRBD2. From germline, CDR1 is MNHNS and CDR2 SASEGT. The CDR3 covers 14 residues. V dropped 6 bases and J dropped 4; count of bases not matched to a gene: 4. This CDR3 is CASSCGGSTGELFF. The CDR3 nucleotides read TGTGCCAGCAGCTGCGGGGGGTCCACCGGGGAGCTGTTTTTT.

For the CDR3, the DNA is TGTGCCAGCAGCTTGGCGACAGGGGGAGCAAACACTGAAGCTTTCTTT. It codes for CASSLATGGANTEAFF. The J gene is TRBJ1-1, the V gene TRBV5-6, with 9 bases lining up with TRBD1. The germline gives CDR1 SGHDT, CDR2 YYEEEE. After removal of 0 bases from V and 2 bases from J, the junction contained 5 bases not matched to a gene. The CDR3 has 16 amino acids.

This clonotype was counted ten times or more. V and J are TRBV12-3 or TRBV12-4 and TRBJ2-1; D not resolved. This CDR3 has 12 amino acids. V lost 10 bases and J 7 bases, leaving 14 bases between the germline ends. For the CDR3, the DNA is TGTGCCACCCGCTGGAACGATAATGAGCAGTTCTTC. Encoded protein: CATRWNDNEQFF.

V gene TRBV7-9 combines with J gene TRBJ2-1; 7 bases fit TRBD2. The CDR3 is 13 residues long. J lost 15 bases, V lost 5 bases, and 13 bases had no gene match. Germline V CDR1 and CDR2: SEHNR, FQNEAQ (reference sequence). The CDR3 spells CASSRGEGSSSFF. The CDR3 DNA reads as TGTGCCAGCAGCCGGGGGGAGGGTAGCTCGTCGTTCTTC.

This clonotype has a handful of counts. V usage is TRBV3-1 and J usage is TRBJ2-5, with 8 bases lining up with TRBD2. Germline V gives CDR1 LGHDT, CDR2 YNNKEL (reference sequence). With V trimmed by 0 bases and J by 7 bases, 16 bases remained unmatched. The CDR3 runs to 18 residues. Here the CDR3 reads CASSQDHSGGLPYGTQYF. The CDR3 DNA follows: TGTGCCAGCAGCCAAGATCACAGCGGGGGACTCCCATATGGGACCCAGTACTTC.